This TCR beta chain was obtained from a study of blood T cell repertoires in COVID-19. This clone was observed a single time. Germline CDR1 and CDR2: MNHEY and SVGAGI. This CDR3 is 16 amino acids long. V lost 4 bases, J lost 3 bases, and 11 bases stayed unmatched. Sequencing used immunoSEQ multiplex PCR; TCRdb keeps in-frame clones, though not all of them. The sample shows about 98,000 clones, less than 85% of them seen only once. V usage is TRBV6-5 and J usage is TRBJ2-7, with 8 bases aligning to TRBD1. The origin of this receptor is a man between 65 and 85 years old with active or convalescent COVID-19. What was sequenced was peripheral blood. The CDR3 sequence: CASSSDSGTGLYEQYF. DNA for the CDR3: TGTGCCAGCAGTTCTGATTCCGGGACAGGCCTCTACGAGCAGTACTTC.